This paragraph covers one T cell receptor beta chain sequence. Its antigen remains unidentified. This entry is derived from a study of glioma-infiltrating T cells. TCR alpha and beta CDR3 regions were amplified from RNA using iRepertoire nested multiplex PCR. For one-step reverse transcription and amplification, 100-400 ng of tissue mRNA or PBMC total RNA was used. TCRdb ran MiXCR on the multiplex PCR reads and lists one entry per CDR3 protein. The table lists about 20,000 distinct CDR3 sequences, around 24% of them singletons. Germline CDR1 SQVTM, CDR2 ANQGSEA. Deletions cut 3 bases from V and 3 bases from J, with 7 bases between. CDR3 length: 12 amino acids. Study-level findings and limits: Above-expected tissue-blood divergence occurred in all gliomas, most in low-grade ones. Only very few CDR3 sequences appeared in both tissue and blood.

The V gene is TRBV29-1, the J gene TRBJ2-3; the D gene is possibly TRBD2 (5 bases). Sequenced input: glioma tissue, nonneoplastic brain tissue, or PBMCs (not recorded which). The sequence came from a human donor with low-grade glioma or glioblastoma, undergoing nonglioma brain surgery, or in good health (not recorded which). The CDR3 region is CSVDLATDTQYF. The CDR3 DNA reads TGCAGCGTTGACCTAGCAACAGATACGCAGTATTTT.